This is a list of T cell receptor beta chains from one sample in a study of cytomegalovirus exposure and HLA in healthy donors. Measured with immunoSEQ multiplex PCR; TCRdb has only the in-frame clones, and not every one. The profile covers 150,000 to 200,000 clones, with roughly four fifths appearing a single time and less than 1% taken by the ten largest. The sample was PBMCs. The receptors were gathered from a girl aged 2 to 9 in good health and CMV-seropositive. Each CDR3 is given without its conserved first and last residue.

V gene	CDR3 protein
TRBV6-5	ASSLTGVPNTEAF
TRBV30	ASMIYRVETQY
TRBV5-4	ASSLGLNAEAF
TRBV14	ASSQIGGEAF
TRBV4-1	ASSRIGTGNQPQH
TRBV28	ASSLRTSGTDNEQF
TRBV5-1	ASSYGDIMAEQY
TRBV30	AWSVGSGYEQY
TRBV5-1	ASSLASGRTGEQF
TRBV6-5	ASSRQGISYEQY
TRBV5-6	ASSSSIQGLNQPQH
TRBV19	ASSTFSQGSYNEQF
TRBV19	ASSETGAGNTEAF